Following are 19 T cell receptor beta chains from one sample sequenced in a study of T cells in Graves' hyperthyroidism and ophthalmopathy. Authors of the study amplified TCR beta CDR3 regions from RNA transcripts. The primer set for the first-round RT-PCR of the TCR CDR3 was HTBI. One entry per CDR3 protein, called by TCRdb with MiXCR from the multiplex PCR reads. This table has 450,000 to 550,000 distinct CDR3 sequences, approximately 24% appearing once. The sequenced sample consisted of blood. These receptors all come from a woman aged 25 to 45 with Graves' ophthalmopathy.

This clonotype was detected once. CDR3 coding DNA: TGCAGTGCTGACAGTGAAGTGAATCAGCCCCAGCATTTT. It specifies CSADSEVNQPQHF. The genes are TRBV20-1 and TRBJ1-5; D may be TRBD1 (5 bases). V dropped 5 bases and J dropped 4 bases, with 12 bases sitting between them. CDR3 length: 13 amino acids. From germline, CDR1 is DFQATT and CDR2 SNEGSKA (reference sequence).

The J gene is TRBJ1-1, the V gene TRBV20-1, with TRBD1 identical over 9 bases. Losses at the gene ends were 3 bases for V and 1 base for J; bases not matched to a gene: 6. Germline V gene lookup returns CDR1 DFQATT and CDR2 SNEGSKA (reference sequence). The CDR3 loop spans 15 amino acids. The CDR3 region has the DNA TGCAGTGCTAGCTCCGGGACAGGGAGGAACACTGAAGCTTTCTTT. Amino acid sequence: CSASSGTGRNTEAFF.

This chain links TRBV5-1 with TRBJ2-7; 9 nucleotides match TRBD2. The CDR3 sequence is 14 residues long. Germline V gene sequence: CDR1 SGHRS, CDR2 YFSETQ. With V trimmed by 4 bases and J by 7 bases, 9 bases remained unmatched. CDR3 coding DNA: TGCGCCAGCAGCCAGGGGACTAGCTGGCGGGAGCAGTACTTC. It translates to CASSQGTSWREQYF. The variable domain in full, with the rest retrieved from reference TRBV5-1 and TRBJ2-7, is KAGVTQTPRYLIKTRGQQVTLSCSPISGHRSVSWYQQTPGQGLQFLFEYFSETQRNKGNFPGRFSGRQFSNSRSEMNVSTLELGDSALYLCASSQGTSWREQYFGPGTRLTVT.

This clonotype was observed a handful of times. The chain uses TRBV4-1 and TRBJ2-7; 7 bases line up with TRBD1. Trimming at V came to 3 bases and at J to 2 bases, leaving 4 bases not matched to a gene. CDR3 length: 14 amino acids. CDR1 is MGHRA, CDR2 YSYEKL, per germline. CDR3 nucleotides: TGCGCCAGCAGCCAGGTCACAGGGGCCTACGAGCAGTACTTC. Its translation is CASSQVTGAYEQYF.

This clonotype has at least ten counts. The gene calls are TRBV12-3 or TRBV12-4 and TRBJ1-5, with 7 positions matching TRBD1. The J segment lost 0 bases and the V segment lost 3 bases, leaving 5 bases of the junction unmatched. The CDR3 has 16 amino acids. This CDR3 is CASSLWQGDSNQPQHF. For the CDR3, the DNA is TGTGCCAGCAGTTTGTGGCAGGGGGATAGCAATCAGCCCCAGCATTTT.

This clonotype was detected many times. J is TRBJ1-1 and V is TRBV19; weak D call: TRBD1 (5 bases). Germline CDR1 is LNHDA and CDR2 is SQIVND (reference sequence). V dropped 5 bases and J dropped 3 bases, with 19 bases sitting between them. This CDR3 is built from 16 residues. The CDR3 bases are TGTGCCAGTAGTCCTCTGGATGGGGGTGGGTACACTGAAGCTTTCTTT. This encodes CASSPLDGGGYTEAFF.

Only a few counts were recorded for this clonotype. The chain employs TRBV30 and TRBJ1-1; D is unresolved. Trimming shortened V by 2 bases and J by 2 bases, and 9 bases separated the two germline ends. Germline assignment: CDR1 GTSNPN and CDR2 SVGIG (reference sequence). The CDR3 totals 13 residues. The DNA of the CDR3 is TGTGCCTGGAGTAAACAGTTTAACACTGAAGCTTTCTTT. Translating gives CAWSKQFNTEAFF.

This clonotype has ten or more counts. This rearrangement joins TRBV6-5 to TRBJ2-5; D remains unclear. Per the germline V gene, CDR1 is MNHEY and CDR2 is SVGAGI. This CDR3 is 17 amino acids long. V lost 2 bases and J lost 2, with 18 bases in between. The CDR3 sequence: CASSYGVEPSPQETQYF. CDR3 nucleotides: TGTGCCAGCAGTTACGGGGTAGAGCCGAGTCCACAAGAGACCCAGTACTTC.

The V and J genes are TRBV7-6 and TRBJ2-5; the D is unclear. The germline gives CDR1 SGHVS, CDR2 FNYEAQ. This CDR3 is 14 amino acids long. Trimming took 5 bases from V and 2 from J, leaving 12 bases between them. Written as DNA, the CDR3 is TGTGCCAGCAGCCAACAAGGACCGCAAGAGACCCAGTACTTC. Amino acid sequence: CASSQQGPQETQYF.

This clonotype was found a few times. The missing conserved phenylalanine or tryptophan at the end of this CDR3 makes a read error likely. V is TRBV14 and J is TRBJ1-1, with TRBD1 matching 10 bases. CDR3 length equals 13 residues. Trimming at V came to 5 bases and at J to 10 bases, leaving 7 bases not matched to a gene. Germline lookup yields CDR1 SGHDN and CDR2 FVKESK. Here the CDR3 reads CASSSRTGGRAFL. CDR3 DNA: TGTGCCAGCAGCTCACGGACAGGGGGGAGAGCTTTCTTA.

Many counts were recorded for this clonotype. The chain combines TRBV15 with TRBJ2-5, with 7 bases matching TRBD1. Losses at the gene ends were 3 bases for V and 3 bases for J; bases not matched to a gene: 7. This CDR3 contains 15 residues. Germline V gene lookup returns CDR1 LNHNV and CDR2 YYDKDF (reference sequence). The CDR3 loop reads CATSSYRGMEETQYF. DNA for the CDR3: TGTGCCACCAGCAGCTACAGGGGTATGGAAGAGACCCAGTACTTC.

This clonotype was counted at least ten times. The chain combines TRBV6-2 or TRBV6-3 with TRBJ1-2; D possibly corresponds to TRBD1 (6 bases). The V end was cut by 5 bases, the J end by 4 bases, with 17 bases between. Germline CDR1 MNHEY, CDR2 SVGEGT. The CDR3 consists of 15 residues. The CDR3 DNA reads as TGTGCCAGCAGTCCCCCGGGACAACTTTCCTATGGCTACACCTTC. This codes for CASSPPGQLSYGYTF.

At least ten counts were recorded for this clonotype. The J gene is TRBJ1-1, the V gene TRBV29-1, with D maybe TRBD1 (5 bases). The CDR3 has 14 amino acids. CDR1 is SQVTM and CDR2 is ANQGSEA in the germline V gene. V shed 7 bases and J shed 3 bases, with 18 bases lying between them. CDR3 amino acids: CSAAPQGSDTEAFF. CDR3 bases: TGCAGCGCCGCCCCTCAGGGAAGTGACACTGAAGCTTTCTTT.

About this clonotype itself: This may be a read error, as it is one base from a much larger clone. V and J are TRBV27 and TRBJ1-3; D is ambiguous. From germline, CDR1 is MNHEY and CDR2 SMNVEV (reference sequence). The CDR3 totals 15 residues. CDR3 nucleotide sequence: TGTGCCAGCAGGTGGACGGGAAGCTCTGGATACACCATATATTTT. Protein product: CASRWTGSSGYTIYF.

The chain combines TRBV6-1 with TRBJ2-5; perhaps D is TRBD1 or TRBD2 (6 bases each). This CDR3 comprises 14 residues. Germline lookup yields CDR1 MNHNS and CDR2 SASEGT. V lost 8 bases to trimming and J lost 5 bases, with 18 bases between them. The CDR3 loop is CASVFWGAGETQYF. The CDR3 bases are TGTGCCAGCGTCTTCTGGGGGGCCGGGGAGACCCAGTACTTC.

The rearrangement links TRBV20-1 to TRBJ2-7; 14 nucleotides line up with TRBD2. Losses at the gene ends were 3 bases for V and 5 bases for J; bases not matched to a gene: 6. The CDR3 totals 15 residues. The germline gives CDR1 DFQATT, CDR2 SNEGSKA (reference sequence). DNA of the CDR3: TGCAGTGCTAGGGGACTAGCGGGAGCCGACGACGAGCAGTACTTC. This gives the protein CSARGLAGADDEQYF.

This clonotype has ten or more counts. The V and J genes are TRBV15 and TRBJ2-7, with D possibly being TRBD1 or TRBD2 (5 bases each). This CDR3 has 15 amino acids. V was trimmed by 2 bases and J by 3 bases, leaving 14 bases between them. Germline CDR1 is LNHNV and CDR2 is YYDKDF (reference sequence). The CDR3 region is CATSRNRDGNYEQYF. CDR3 DNA: TGTGCCACCAGCAGAAACCGGGACGGCAACTACGAGCAGTACTTC.

This clonotype was observed many times. For the CDR3, the DNA is TGTGCCAGCAGCGTAGCAGGGGGTGGTATGAACACTGAAGCTTTCTTT. This gives the protein CASSVAGGGMNTEAFF. This chain joins TRBV9 and TRBJ1-1; 7 bases are shared with TRBD1. J was trimmed by 0 bases and V by 0 bases; bases with no gene match: 5. Germline values: CDR1 SGDLS, CDR2 YYNGEE. The CDR3 covers 16 residues.

This clonotype was observed many times. The chain uses TRBV20-1 and TRBJ1-5; D not resolved. Germline V lookup: CDR1 DFQATT, CDR2 SNEGSKA (reference sequence). The CDR3 sequence is 14 residues long. V lost 6 bases and J lost 5, with 17 bases in between. CDR3 coding DNA: TGCAGTGCGTCCACTGATTTTGATGATCAGCCCCAGCATTTT. This gives the protein CSASTDFDDQPQHF.